These 27 T cell receptor beta chains came from one sample sequenced in a study of shared clonotypes between healthy human individuals. TCRdb keeps only in-frame clones here, not all; method: immunoSEQ multiplex PCR. The data contain approximately 500,000 clones, around four fifths of them singletons. Sequences were obtained from PBMCs. These receptors were obtained from a woman in her forties in good health. Some clones in this sample may be carry-over from other donors' samples.

V and J are TRBV6-6 and TRBJ1-4, with no clear D. The germline gives CDR1 MNHNY, CDR2 SVGAGI (reference sequence). Trimming removed 4 bases from V and 7 bases from J, with 13 bases in between. The CDR3 contains 14 residues. CDR3: CASSSGRTTEKLFF. The CDR3 DNA sequence: TGTGCCAGCAGTTCGGGCAGGACGACTGAAAAACTGTTTTTT.

This chain connects TRBV30 to TRBJ1-2; D unclear. V lost 2 bases, J lost 3 bases, and 16 bases lay in between. The CDR3 contains 15 residues. Germline CDR1 reads GTSNPN; CDR2 reads SVGIG (reference sequence). For the CDR3, the DNA is TGTGCCTGGAGTACCCTCTTTCGGCACGACTATGGCTACACCTTC. This translates into CAWSTLFRHDYGYTF.

The genes are TRBV2 and TRBJ2-2; D is unclear. The CDR3 loop spans 13 amino acids. In germline, CDR1 is SNHLY, CDR2 FYNNEI. The V end lost 5 bases, the J end lost 5 bases, and 9 bases lay between the germline ends. The CDR3 nucleotides are TGTGCCAGCAGTCTCGACCAGACCGGGGAGCTGTTTTTT. Its protein is CASSLDQTGELFF.

This chain's CDR3 is CASSPAWGNYGYTF. CDR3 DNA: TGTGCCAGCAGCCCGGCGTGGGGGAACTATGGCTACACCTTC. The J gene is TRBJ1-2, the V gene TRBV7-6; D perhaps matches TRBD1 (5 bases). V was clipped by 5 bases and J by 2 bases, with 12 bases between them. Germline V gene lookup returns CDR1 SGHVS and CDR2 FNYEAQ. The CDR3 covers 14 residues.

V is TRBV28 and J is TRBJ1-2, with D possibly being TRBD1 (6 bases). Per germline, CDR1 MDHEN and CDR2 SYDVKM. Trimming left V 6 bases short and J 14 bases short, with 28 bases between. This CDR3 spans 15 amino acids. CDR3 bases: TGTGCCAGCAGCTTTGGTGGTTGGGGGGCTTTGGCCCCAACCTTC. As protein: CASSFGGWGALAPTF.

On this clone itself: Other DNA sequences in the sample encode the same CDR3. The chain employs TRBV18 and TRBJ1-1; no reliable D call. Deletions cut 4 bases from V and 5 bases from J, with 5 bases between. From germline, CDR1 is KGHSH and CDR2 LQKENI. The CDR3 runs to 11 residues. The DNA of the CDR3 is TGTGCCAGCTCACAGGGAACTGAAGCTTTCTTT. Protein sequence: CASSQGTEAFF.

The J gene is TRBJ2-7, the V gene TRBV19, with D hard to call. The CDR3 extends over 13 amino acids. Trimming took off 9 bases at V and 0 bases at J, with 12 bases between the two ends. Germline CDR1 is LNHDA and CDR2 is SQIVND (reference sequence). CDR3 amino acids: CASGLGYSYEQYF. In nucleotides, the CDR3 is TGTGCCAGCGGCTTGGGATACTCCTACGAGCAGTACTTC.

V and J are TRBV27 and TRBJ2-5, with D possibly TRBD1 on 5 matching bases. The CDR3 totals 11 residues. V dropped 4 bases and J dropped 9 bases, with 9 bases sitting between them. Germline loops: CDR1 MNHEY, CDR2 SMNVEV (reference sequence). CDR3 in DNA: TGTGCCAGCAGTTCCCCCAGGGCCCAGTACTTC. It yields the protein CASSSPRAQYF.

The chain links TRBV2 to TRBJ2-1; 13 bases align to TRBD2. Germline values: CDR1 SNHLY, CDR2 FYNNEI. V dropped 5 bases and J dropped 8; count of bases not matched to a gene: 6. CDR3 length: 15 amino acids. CDR3 in DNA: TGTGCCAGCAGTCGACTAGCGGGAGGTGGGGATGAGCAGTTCTTC. Translating gives CASSRLAGGGDEQFF. Full variable domain (rest looked up from reference TRBV2 and TRBJ2-1): EPEVTQTPSHQVTQMGQEVILRCVPISNHLYFYWYRQILGQKVEFLVSFYNNEISEKSEIFDDQFSVERPDGSNFTLKIRSTKLEDSAMYFCASSRLAGGGDEQFFGPGTRLTVL.

This clone has just one count. The chain carries TRBV7-2 and TRBJ1-2, with unresolved D. The CDR3 loop spans 15 amino acids. Germline CDR1 SGHTA, CDR2 FQGNSA. V lost 1 base, J lost 4 bases, and 13 bases lay in between. The CDR3, as DNA: TGTGCCAGCAGCTTAGAACCTACGGGGATCTATGGCTACACCTTC. It encodes CASSLEPTGIYGYTF. Drawing the rest from reference TRBV7-2 and TRBJ1-2, the complete variable domain is GAGVSQSPSNKVTEKGKDVELRCDPISGHTALYWYRQSLGQGLEFLIYFQGNSAPDKSGLPSDRFSAERTGGSVSTLTIQRTQQEDSAVYLCASSLEPTGIYGYTFGSGTRLTVV.

The gene calls are TRBV6-6 and TRBJ2-1, with D hard to call. Germline V gene sequence: CDR1 MNHNY, CDR2 SVGAGI (reference sequence). Trimming removed 2 bases at V and 2 bases at J, with 13 bases between. This CDR3 comprises 16 residues. CDR3 nucleotide sequence: TGTGCCAGCAGTTACAGTCCGGACCCGGCCTACAATGAGCAGTTCTTC. It is translated as CASSYSPDPAYNEQFF.

The V call is TRBV2, the J call TRBJ2-1; TRBD2 aligns across 7 bases. Germline lookup yields CDR1 SNHLY and CDR2 FYNNEI. The CDR3 length is 16 residues. V dropped 6 bases and J dropped 3; count of bases not matched to a gene: 11. Here the CDR3 reads CASSERLAGLYNEQFF. The CDR3, as DNA: TGTGCCAGCAGCGAGAGACTAGCAGGCCTCTACAATGAGCAGTTCTTC.

CDR3 sequence: CASSHLRGVDIQYF. The CDR3 nucleotides read TGTGCCAGCAGCCACCTCCGAGGGGTGGACATTCAGTACTTC. The chain joins TRBV5-8 to TRBJ2-4; D tentatively fits TRBD1 or TRBD2 (5 bases each). This CDR3 has 14 residues. Trimming took off 4 bases at V and 8 bases at J, with 16 bases between the two ends. Germline V gives CDR1 SGHTS, CDR2 YDEGEE.

This clone was picked up one time. This chain joins TRBV6-4 and TRBJ1-2; D is ambiguous. Germline V gene lookup returns CDR1 MRHNA and CDR2 SNTAGT. CDR3 length equals 13 residues. Trimming left V 3 bases short and J 4 bases short, with 9 bases between. Here the CDR3 reads CASSETGGYGYTF. The CDR3 DNA reads TGTGCCAGCAGTGAAACGGGAGGCTATGGCTACACCTTC.

The gene calls are TRBV7-9 and TRBJ1-4; D unclear. Germline V CDR1 and CDR2: SEHNR, FQNEAQ (reference sequence). The CDR3 is 13 amino acids. The ends were cut back, 5 bases at V and 8 bases at J, with 12 bases in the middle. CDR3 sequence: CASSPAAVEKLFF. In DNA, the CDR3 is TGTGCCAGCAGCCCCGCGGCAGTCGAAAAACTGTTTTTT.

V gene TRBV15 combines with J gene TRBJ2-1, with D uncertain. The V end was cut by 1 base, the J end by 9 bases, with 13 bases between. CDR1 is LNHNV and CDR2 is YYDKDF in the germline V gene (reference sequence). CDR3 size: 14 residues. DNA of the CDR3: TGTGCCACCAGCAGAGCTCTAGAAATTATTGAGCAGTTCTTC. Translating it yields CATSRALEIIEQFF.

The chain joins TRBV18 to TRBJ2-7, with 7 bases that match TRBD2. CDR3 size: 15 residues. Germline loops: CDR1 KGHSH, CDR2 LQKENI. Trimming at V came to 2 bases and at J to 4 bases, leaving 8 bases not matched to a gene. CDR3 sequence reads: CASSPSSSGKYEQYF. In DNA form, the CDR3 reads TGTGCCAGCTCACCAAGTTCAAGCGGGAAATACGAGCAGTACTTC. The entire variable domain, with the rest obtained from reference TRBV18 and TRBJ2-7, is as follows: NAGVMQNPRHLVRRRGQEARLRCSPMKGHSHVYWYRQLPEEGLKFMVYLQKENIIDESGMPKERFSAEFPKEGPSILRIQQVVRGDSAAYFCASSPSSSGKYEQYFGPGTRLTVT.

V gene TRBV5-4 combines with J gene TRBJ2-3; unclear D gene. V was clipped by 9 bases and J by 2 bases, with 22 bases between them. The germline V gene has CDR1 SGHNT and CDR2 YYREEE (reference sequence). The length of the CDR3 is 16 residues. DNA of the CDR3: TGTGCCACCACCCGAAGGCAGTGGGGATACACAGATACGCAGTATTTT. It encodes CATTRRQWGYTDTQYF.

In its sample, this clone was seen many times. The rearrangement links TRBV9 to TRBJ2-7; 9 bases align to TRBD1. Germline V lookup: CDR1 SGDLS, CDR2 YYNGEE. The CDR3 extends over 15 amino acids. The ends lost 1 base at V and 4 bases at J; junction bases unmatched: 6. Here the CDR3 reads CASSVSDRGFYEQYF. CDR3 nucleotide sequence: TGTGCCAGCAGCGTATCGGACAGGGGTTTTTACGAGCAGTACTTC.

The rearrangement joins TRBV7-8 to TRBJ2-2, with TRBD2 identical over 14 bases. Germline V gene lookup returns CDR1 SGHVS and CDR2 FQNEAQ. V shed 5 bases and J 5 bases; nucleotides not matched to a gene: 7. The CDR3 is 17 amino acids. DNA of the CDR3: TGTGCCAGCAGCCCTGGACTAGCGGGAGGAGGTACCGGGGAGCTGTTTTTT. It yields the protein CASSPGLAGGGTGELFF.

Ten or more counts support this clone. The chain has TRBV7-9 and TRBJ2-1; D not resolved. CDR1 and CDR2 (germline): SEHNR, FQNEAQ (reference sequence). The CDR3 is 13 amino acids. The V gene lost 1 base and the J gene lost 8 bases, with 9 bases spanning the gap. CDR3 sequence reads: CASSLGGGDEQFF. The CDR3 DNA is TGTGCCAGCAGCTTAGGCGGTGGGGATGAGCAGTTCTTC.

The chain uses TRBV7-9 and TRBJ2-7, with 12 bases aligning to TRBD2. There are 17 residues in the CDR3. The J segment lost 1 base and the V segment lost 5 bases, leaving 9 bases of the junction unmatched. Germline V lookup: CDR1 SEHNR, CDR2 FQNEAQ (reference sequence). DNA of the CDR3: TGTGCCAGCAGCCCAGGACTAGCGGGGATACTTTCCTACGAGCAGTACTTC. Protein sequence: CASSPGLAGILSYEQYF.

The chain uses TRBV30 and TRBJ2-7, with TRBD2 matching 7 bases. Trimming removed 3 bases from V and 5 bases from J; junction bases left unmatched: 13. Germline CDR1 reads GTSNPN; CDR2 reads SVGIG (reference sequence). CDR3 length equals 15 residues. The CDR3 DNA reads TGTGCCTGGAGACGAGAGTTCAGGGAGGGGAACGAGCAGTACTTC. This sequence encodes CAWRREFREGNEQYF.

This chain links TRBV18 with TRBJ1-5; a weak D match, TRBD1 (5 bases). The CDR3 is 13 amino acids. The V gene's germline CDR1 is KGHSH and CDR2 LQKENI. Trimming cost V 8 bases and J 5 bases, with 13 bases left between them. CDR3 nucleotides: TGTGCCAGCCAAAGGACGGGGGATCAGCCCCAGCATTTT. It yields the protein CASQRTGDQPQHF.

The rearrangement links TRBV2 to TRBJ2-1, with a possible D match to TRBD2 (7 bases). Deletions cut 6 bases from V and 0 bases from J, with 9 bases between. Germline values: CDR1 SNHLY, CDR2 FYNNEI. This CDR3 spans 14 amino acids. CDR3: CASRAGASYNEQFF. For the CDR3, the DNA is TGTGCCAGCAGGGCGGGGGCCTCCTACAATGAGCAGTTCTTC.

This CDR3 reads CASSLGRFTSGYNEQFF. The CDR3 DNA reads TGTGCCAGCAGCTTAGGTCGTTTCACTAGCGGGTACAATGAGCAGTTCTTC. The rearrangement links TRBV7-9 to TRBJ2-1; 9 nucleotides match TRBD2. CDR3 size: 17 residues. V dropped 1 base and J dropped 4; count of bases not matched to a gene: 8. Germline-derived CDR1 and CDR2 are SEHNR and FQNEAQ (reference sequence).

The gene calls are TRBV7-8 and TRBJ1-2; maybe TRBD1 (6 bases). This CDR3 spans 16 amino acids. Germline loops: CDR1 SGHVS, CDR2 FQNEAQ. With 5 bases removed from V and 3 bases from J, the gap between germline ends came to 19 bases. CDR3 sequence reads: CASSPGGQQGDYGYTF. CDR3 DNA: TGTGCCAGCAGCCCCGGGGGTCAACAGGGTGACTATGGCTACACCTTC. Variable domain in full (rest from reference TRBV7-8 and TRBJ1-2): GAGVSQSPRYKVAKRGQDVALRCDPISGHVSLFWYQQALGQGPEFLTYFQNEAQLDKSGLPSDRFFAERPEGSVSTLKIQRTQQEDSAVYLCASSPGGQQGDYGYTFGSGTRLTVV.